Listed below are T cell receptor beta chains from one sample, sequenced in a study of glioma-infiltrating T cells. TCRdb passed the multiplex PCR reads through MiXCR, listing each CDR3 protein once. The table has about 140,000 distinct CDR3 sequences, about two fifths seen once; the top ten hold 15% to 25%. The sample comprised glioma tissue, nonneoplastic brain tissue, or PBMCs (not recorded which). The receptors stem from a human donor with low-grade glioma or glioblastoma, undergoing nonglioma brain surgery, or in good health (not recorded which). Both conserved end residues are part of each CDR3. A D gene is named only where the DNA matches it firmly. The size entry is marked missing in some rows and otherwise reads once, few, many or a size class.

>TRBJ2-7|TRBV4-1|.|.
CASSLRDNSYEQYF
TGCGCCAGCAGCCTCCGGGACAACTCCTACGAGCAGTACTTC
>TRBJ2-1|TRBV2|.|.
CASSEIRRARGSYNEQFF
TGTGCCAGCAGTGAGATACGAAGGGCCCGTGGCTCCTACAATGAGCAGTTCTTC
>TRBJ2-2|TRBV2|TRBD1|.
CASSRDRVVTGELFF
TGTGCCAGCAGCCGGGACAGGGTGGTCACCGGGGAGCTGTTTTTT
>TRBJ2-3|TRBV7-9|.|few
CASSPRWESVDTQYF
TGTGCCAGCAGCCCAAGGTGGGAGTCTGTGGATACGCAGTATTTT
>TRBJ2-3|TRBV11-2|.|.
CTSSLDSSAGLTQYF
TGTACCAGCAGCTTAGATTCTAGCGCGGGTTTGACGCAGTATTTT
>TRBJ2-5|TRBV12-3/TRBV12-4|TRBD2|.
CASSRLAGVRAQYF
TGTGCCAGCAGTCGACTAGCGGGAGTAAGGGCCCAGTACTTC
>TRBJ1-3|TRBV20-1|TRBD1|.
CSVPQGTSGNTIYF
TGCAGTGTCCCACAGGGGACATCGGGAAACACCATATATTTT
>TRBJ1-4|TRBV4-2|.|.
CASSQEVREEKLFF
TGTGCCAGCAGCCAAGAAGTACGGGAAGAAAAACTGTTTTTT
>TRBJ2-3|TRBV7-2|TRBD2|.
CASSSGLEADTQYF
TGTGCCAGCAGCTCTGGACTAGAGGCAGATACGCAGTATTTT
>TRBJ1-2|TRBV7-2|TRBD1|.
CASSPGQARDGYTF
TGTGCCAGCAGTCCAGGACAGGCTCGGGATGGCTACACCTTC
>TRBJ2-3|TRBV6-1|.|many
CASSPTSDTQYF
TGTGCCAGCAGTCCCACCTCGGATACGCAGTATTTT
>TRBJ2-1|TRBV6-1|.|.
CASSYQRRAPYNEQFF
TGTGCCAGCAGTTATCAGCGGAGGGCCCCCTACAATGAGCAGTTCTTC
>TRBJ2-7|TRBV19|TRBD1|.
CASSNTGGRFEQYF
TGTGCCAGTAGCAACACAGGGGGACGATTCGAGCAGTACTTC
>TRBJ2-2|TRBV20-1|TRBD2|.
CSAYDLAGGDTVELFF
TGCAGCGCGTACGACCTAGCGGGAGGGGACACCGTGGAGCTGTTTTTT
>TRBJ2-3|TRBV7-2|TRBD1|few
CASRSGTATDTQYF
TGTGCCAGCAGGTCCGGGACAGCCACAGATACGCAGTATTTT
>TRBJ1-1|TRBV7-2|.|.
CASSFDRYTEAFF
TGTGCCAGCAGCTTCGACAGGTACACTGAAGCTTTCTTT
>TRBJ1-1|TRBV6-2/TRBV6-3|TRBD1|.
CASSRQGLVNTEAFF
TGTGCCAGCAGTCGACAGGGGTTGGTGAACACTGAAGCTTTCTTT
>TRBJ2-7|TRBV7-9|.|many
CASSLGTYEQYF
TGTGCCAGCAGCTTAGGGACCTACGAGCAGTACTTC
>TRBJ1-1|TRBV20-1|.|.
CSAREGARNTEAFF
TGCAGTGCTAGAGAAGGGGCTAGGAACACTGAAGCTTTCTTT
>TRBJ2-1|TRBV27|TRBD2|few
CASSLSGGFYNEQFF
TGTGCCAGCAGTCTTAGCGGGGGGTTTTACAATGAGCAGTTCTTC
>TRBJ2-7|TRBV11-2|TRBD2|.
CASSFAGDRNEQYF
TGTGCCAGCAGCTTCGCGGGAGATCGAAACGAGCAGTACTTC
>TRBJ2-3|TRBV6-6|TRBD2|.
CAPSLDSGGLDTQYF
TGTGCCCCATCGTTGGATAGCGGGGGTCTTGATACGCAGTATTTT
>TRBJ2-5|TRBV7-9|.|.
CATQSPGWEETQYF
TGTGCCACCCAATCACCGGGATGGGAGGAGACCCAGTACTTC
>TRBJ1-4|TRBV7-2|.|.
CASSLDINDEKLFF
TGTGCCAGCAGCCTAGATATAAATGATGAAAAACTGTTTTTT
>TRBJ2-1|TRBV20-1|TRBD2|.
CSANPLAGSDNEQFF
TGCAGTGCCAACCCACTAGCGGGATCGGACAATGAGCAGTTCTTC
>TRBJ1-1|TRBV20-1|TRBD1|medium-sized
CSARDFVTGGAGTEAFF
TGCAGTGCTAGAGATTTCGTTACAGGGGGCGCGGGAACTGAAGCTTTCTTT
>TRBJ2-7|TRBV7-2|TRBD2|once
CASSPPGLTGGLSQYF
TGTGCCAGCAGCCCCCCGGGGCTAACGGGAGGCCTTTCGCAGTACTTC
>TRBJ2-5|TRBV10-2|.|.
CAAGLSSETQYF
TGCGCCGCAGGACTAAGTTCGGAGACCCAGTACTTC
>TRBJ1-1|TRBV28|.|.
CASSPATSNTEAFF
TGTGCCAGCAGTCCAGCCACGTCGAACACTGAAGCTTTCTTT
>TRBJ2-1|TRBV4-2|TRBD2|.
CASSQVNAGANEQFF
TGTGCCAGCAGCCAAGTTAATGCGGGAGCAAATGAGCAGTTCTTC
>TRBJ2-3|TRBV10-3|TRBD2|once
CAISGRTSGGAGTDTQYF
TGTGCCATCAGTGGCAGGACTAGCGGGGGGGCCGGCACAGATACGCAGTATTTT
>TRBJ1-1|TRBV6-2/TRBV6-3|TRBD1|.
CASSYSGQRLNTEAFF
TGTGCCAGCAGCTACTCGGGACAGAGATTGAACACTGAAGCTTTCTTT
>TRBJ2-1|TRBV27|.|many
CASSPRGSGSYNEQFF
TGTGCCAGCAGTCCCCGGGGTAGCGGCTCCTACAATGAGCAGTTCTTC
>TRBJ1-1|TRBV29-1|.|.
CSVEGTLNTEAFF
TGCAGCGTTGAAGGCACCTTGAACACTGAAGCTTTCTTT
>TRBJ2-5|TRBV7-2|.|.
CASSGGRNQETQYF
TGTGCCAGCAGCGGGGGGCGGAATCAAGAGACCCAGTACTTC
>TRBJ2-7|TRBV7-9|.|.
CASSPQGLPLEQYF
TGTGCCAGCAGCCCTCAGGGGCTACCATTGGAGCAGTACTTC
>TRBJ1-1|TRBV27|TRBD1|.
CASSPDRVTEAFF
TGTGCCAGCAGCCCAGACAGGGTCACTGAAGCTTTCTTT
>TRBJ2-7|TRBV20-1|.|.
CSARRDSGFNEQHF
TGCAGTGCCCGGAGGGACAGCGGTTTCAACGAGCAGCACTTC
>TRBJ1-2|TRBV27|TRBD1|.
CASSLSGTGSYYGYTF
TGTGCCAGCAGTTTATCGGGGACAGGGTCCTACTATGGCTACACCTTC
>TRBJ2-3|TRBV24-1|TRBD2|.
CATQSSGKNTDTQYF
TGTGCCACCCAATCTAGCGGGAAAAACACAGATACGCAGTATTTT
>TRBJ2-3|TRBV7-9|.|.
CASSLAIMTSTDTQYF
TGTGCCAGCAGCTTAGCAATTATGACTAGCACAGATACGCAGTATTTT
>TRBJ2-7|TRBV20-1|TRBD2|.
CSARAVSGASYEQYF
TGCAGTGCTAGAGCTGTTAGCGGGGCCTCCTACGAGCAGTACTTC
>TRBJ2-5|TRBV12-3/TRBV12-4|TRBD2|once
CASSLSSATWGLVYQETQYF
TGTGCCAGCAGTTTATCTTCGGCTACCTGGGGACTAGTGTACCAAGAGACCCAGTACTTC
>TRBJ1-1|TRBV3-1|.|.
CASSPVGNTEAFF
TGTGCCAGCAGCCCCGTTGGGAACACTGAAGCTTTCTTT
>TRBJ2-1|TRBV7-9|TRBD2|.
CASSRTGTSGIYYNEQFF
TGTGCCAGCAGTCGTACCGGGACTAGCGGGATATATTACAATGAGCAGTTCTTC
>TRBJ1-6|TRBV2|.|.
CASTGARSNSPLHF
TGTGCCAGCACTGGGGCAAGGTCTAATTCACCCCTCCACTTT
>TRBJ2-1|TRBV20-1|TRBD2|.
CSAGTSDPKYEQFF
TGCAGTGCCGGGACTAGCGACCCGAAATATGAGCAGTTCTTC
>TRBJ1-2|TRBV2|.|.
CASSYSTGGYTF
TGTGCCAGCAGTTATTCAACCGGGGGCTACACCTTC
>TRBJ2-5|TRBV3-1|TRBD2|few
CASSDPFGGGKETQYF
TGTGCCAGCAGCGACCCCTTTGGCGGGGGTAAAGAGACCCAGTACTTC
>TRBJ1-1|TRBV7-2|.|few
CASSSGRGTEAFF
TGTGCCAGCAGCTCTGGAAGGGGCACTGAAGCTTTCTTT
>TRBJ1-3|TRBV6-6|.|few
CASSHSSVLTGNTIYF
TGTGCCAGCAGCCACTCGAGTGTGTTAACCGGAAACACCATATATTTT
>TRBJ1-2|TRBV7-2|.|.
CASSVDDAYGYTF
TGTGCCAGCAGCGTCGACGATGCCTATGGCTACACCTTC
>TRBJ1-6|TRBV6-1|TRBD1|.
CASRETGGDESLHF
TGTGCCAGCAGGGAGACAGGGGGGGACGAATCCCTCCACTTT
>TRBJ2-5|TRBV20-1|.|.
CSARDVEGVETQYF
TGCAGTGCTAGAGATGTGGAGGGCGTGGAGACCCAGTACTTC